This T cell receptor (beta chain) was recorded in a study of cytomegalovirus exposure and HLA in healthy donors. The CDR3 covers 17 residues. In germline, CDR1 is SGHNT, CDR2 YYREEE (reference sequence). The V segment lost 4 bases and the J segment 3 bases; nucleotides outside the gene matches: 11. It was with 60 Vbeta and 13 Jbeta primers that the PCR ran. Sequenced by immunoSEQ multiplex PCR; TCRdb stores in-frame clones only, minus some. This repertoire shows fewer than 110,000 clones, around two thirds found once; its top ten account for roughly 3.4%. This TCR derives from a woman aged 45-65 years in good health and CMV-seronegative. The sequencing input was PBMCs. The genes are TRBV5-4 and TRBJ2-1; 9 positions match TRBD1. CDR3 bases: TGTGCCAGCAGCAACGTAACCGGGACAGGGAACTACAATGAGCAGTTCTTC. Residues: CASSNVTGTGNYNEQFF.